Listed here is a single T cell receptor beta chain. The sample holds many counts of this clonotype. What this receptor recognizes is not known. It has no much larger one-base neighbor in the sample; base qualities were not kept. This sample is drawn from a study of human T cells and chemical hapten exposure listed by TCRdb under 2021. At the level of the whole study: For sensitization, 2% DPC in acetone was applied to a 2 cm by 2 cm area of upper inner arm skin. Patient blood was sampled pre-sensitization (week 0) and at 2, 6 and about 24 weeks after DPC sensitization. Throughout the study period of roughly five months, patients also received therapeutic DPC doses to the scalp every week. Libraries were pooled for sequencing, and variation in per-sample TCR yields was attributed mainly to small differences in library volumes within the pool. Blood for TCR sequencing was provided by twenty-nine alopecia patients at one to four time points (pre-sensitization, 2, 6 and 24 weeks). Alopecia areata with under or over 50% scalp involvement, alopecia totalis and alopecia universalis were represented in the patient cohort, which was mostly female. Patch testing on the upper back used Finn chambers containing 0.01% DPC, with scoring done after 6 days according to International Contact Dermatitis Research Group standards. Peripheral blood TCR repertoire changes were tracked in vivo in alopecia patients during primary and secondary sensitization to the hapten diphenylcyclopropenone (DPC). Results the study describes overall, beyond this receptor: Patch test score correlated positively with the number of PT1 expanded TCRs, reaching significance at thresholds 8, 16 and 32 but not at 4. Expanded TCRs formed significantly more large CDR3 similarity clusters than pre-sensitization or healthy control sets, consistent with antigen-driven responses. Repeated subsampling changed both the strength of the expansion versus patch-test correlation and the threshold at which that correlation became significant. Because all patients had alopecia, a presumed autoimmune disease, the immune response of the patients might differ from that of healthy individuals. DPC sensitization did not change how many TCRs were above 1 in 1000 frequency, and no evidence was found of alterations in global repertoire structure.

Libraries were constructed by RACE. The sequencer was a NextSeq 500. Library preparation attached unique molecular identifiers to individual cDNA molecules for quantitative, reproducible TCR counting. Both TCR alpha and TCR beta chains were sequenced from each blood RNA sample. The authors' analysis ran thus. Samples had a median of roughly 91,000 TCRs, with a range from about 23,224 to 750,000. The Decombinator software suite was used to annotate V, J and CDR3 in the TCR reads. Every sample was subsampled to the same number of TCRs (28,000) for the PS versus PT1 abundance plots. TCRs were defined as expanded if absent before sensitization and observed at least eight times at the 2-week time point. TCRdb reanalyzed the raw reads on its own, using fastp at Q25 for trimming and MiXCR for clone calling, and kept in-frame beta chains. One record per CDR3 amino acid sequence lists the most common genes and DNA. V and J calls and clone size were set by TCRdb, not the authors. The sample data list under 400,000 distinct CDR3 sequences, and roughly 4.6% of these were observed just once. The ten largest clones capture 2.6% of the sample.

According to the study, the label for this sample's time point signals: pre-sensitization, week 0. This sample's treatment or condition label indicates: therapeutic diphenylcyclopropenone sensitization with weekly scalp DPC. At every patch-test visit, the blood draw took place before the patch test was put on. To be eligible, patients had to be aged 18 to 70, diagnosed with alopecia and judged suitable for DPC therapy, while pregnant patients were excluded. Total RNA was extracted from unfractionated whole blood that had been collected in Tempus Blood RNA tubes. Trimming takes 4 bases from V and 2 bases from J, and the germline ends sit 19 bases apart. The germline V gene provides CDR1 SGHVS and CDR2 FQNEAQ. The CDR3 starts with the cysteine, ends with the phenylalanine, and has 17 residues. CDR3 DNA is the only sequence kept; it has 51 bases, read in frame from the first base.

The sequence came from a woman between 45 and 65 years old with alopecia areata. Some clones in this sample may be carry-over from other donors' samples. This specimen was whole blood, taken in connection with sensitization to the hapten diphenylcyclopropenone (DPC). Recombination joined TRBV7-8 with TRBJ2-3; a tentative D match to TRBD1 spans 6 bases. The DNA reads as follows: TGTGCCAGCAGCTGGAAACCGGGACACTCAAACACAGATACGCAGTATTTT. It translates to CASSWKPGHSNTDTQYF.